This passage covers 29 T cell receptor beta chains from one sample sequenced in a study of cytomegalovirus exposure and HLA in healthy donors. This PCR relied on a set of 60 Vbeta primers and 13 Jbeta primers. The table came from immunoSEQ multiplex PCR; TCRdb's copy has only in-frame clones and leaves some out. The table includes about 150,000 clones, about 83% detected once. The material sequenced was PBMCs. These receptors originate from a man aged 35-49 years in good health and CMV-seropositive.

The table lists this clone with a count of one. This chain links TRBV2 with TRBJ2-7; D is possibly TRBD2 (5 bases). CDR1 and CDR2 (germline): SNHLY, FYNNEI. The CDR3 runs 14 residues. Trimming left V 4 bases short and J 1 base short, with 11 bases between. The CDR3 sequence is CASSARTLSYEQYF. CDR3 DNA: TGTGCCAGCAGTGCCCGGACTCTATCCTACGAGCAGTACTTC.

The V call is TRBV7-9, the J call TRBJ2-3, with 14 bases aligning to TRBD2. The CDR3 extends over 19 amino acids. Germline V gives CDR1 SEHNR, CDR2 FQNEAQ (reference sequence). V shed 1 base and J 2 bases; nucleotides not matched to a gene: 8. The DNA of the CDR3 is TGTGCCAGCAGCTTAGGACTAGCGGGAGGGCCGGACCCCACAGATACGCAGTATTTT. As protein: CASSLGLAGGPDPTDTQYF.

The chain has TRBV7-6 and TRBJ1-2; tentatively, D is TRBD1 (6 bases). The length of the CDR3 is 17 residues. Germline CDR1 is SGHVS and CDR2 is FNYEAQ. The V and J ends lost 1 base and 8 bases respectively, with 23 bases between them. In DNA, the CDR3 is TGTGCCAGCAGCTTAGAGCATTACGGAGACAGGTACCTCGGCTACACCTTC. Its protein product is CASSLEHYGDRYLGYTF.

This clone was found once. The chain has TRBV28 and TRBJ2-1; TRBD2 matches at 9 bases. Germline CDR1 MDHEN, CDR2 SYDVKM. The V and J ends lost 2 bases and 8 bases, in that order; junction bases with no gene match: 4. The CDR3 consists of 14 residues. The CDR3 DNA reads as TGTGCCAGCAGTTTAGCGGGAGGGCCCGATGAGCAGTTCTTC. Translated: CASSLAGGPDEQFF.

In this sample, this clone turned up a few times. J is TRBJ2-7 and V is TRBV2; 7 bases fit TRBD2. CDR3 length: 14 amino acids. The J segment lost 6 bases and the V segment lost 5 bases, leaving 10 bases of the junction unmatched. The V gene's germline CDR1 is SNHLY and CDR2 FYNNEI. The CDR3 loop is CASSSSGASLEQYF. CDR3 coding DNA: TGTGCCAGCAGTTCTAGCGGAGCCTCCCTCGAGCAGTACTTC.

DNA of the CDR3: TGCGCCAGCAGCATGGTCCCGGGACTAGCGTTAACAGATACGCAGTATTTT. Translation: CASSMVPGLALTDTQYF. V usage is TRBV5-1 and J usage is TRBJ2-3; TRBD2 agrees at 10 bases. Germline loops: CDR1 SGHRS, CDR2 YFSETQ. This CDR3 spans 17 amino acids. J was trimmed by 3 bases and V by 4 bases; bases with no gene match: 11.

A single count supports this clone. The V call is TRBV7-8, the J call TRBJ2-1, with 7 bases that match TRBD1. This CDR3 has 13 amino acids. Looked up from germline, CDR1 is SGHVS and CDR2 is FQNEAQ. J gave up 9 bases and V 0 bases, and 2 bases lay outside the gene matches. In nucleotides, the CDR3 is TGTGCCAGCAGCTTAGCCGACAGGGCTGAGCAGTTCTTC. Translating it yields CASSLADRAEQFF.

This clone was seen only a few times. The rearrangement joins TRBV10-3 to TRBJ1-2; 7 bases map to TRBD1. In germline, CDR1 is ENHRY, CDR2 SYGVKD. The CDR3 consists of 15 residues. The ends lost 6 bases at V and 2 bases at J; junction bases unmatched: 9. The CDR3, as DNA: TGTGCCATCAGCGGGGACCTACAGGGGAACTATGGCTACACCTTC. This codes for CAISGDLQGNYGYTF.

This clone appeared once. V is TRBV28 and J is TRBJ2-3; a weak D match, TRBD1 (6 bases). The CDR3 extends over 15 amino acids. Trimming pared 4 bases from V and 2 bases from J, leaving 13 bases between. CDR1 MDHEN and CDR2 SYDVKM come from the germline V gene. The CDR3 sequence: CASSYLQGPTDTQYF. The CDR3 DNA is TGTGCCAGCAGTTACCTACAGGGACCCACAGATACGCAGTATTTT.

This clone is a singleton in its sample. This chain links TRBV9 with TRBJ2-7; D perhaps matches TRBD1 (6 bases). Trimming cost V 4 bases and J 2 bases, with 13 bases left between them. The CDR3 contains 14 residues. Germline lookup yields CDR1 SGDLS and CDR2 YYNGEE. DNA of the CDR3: TGTGCCAGCAGCCCCCACGGGACAACCTACGAGCAGTACTTC. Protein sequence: CASSPHGTTYEQYF. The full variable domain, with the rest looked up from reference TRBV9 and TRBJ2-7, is DSGVTQTPKHLITATGQRVTLRCSPRSGDLSVYWYQQSLDQGLQFLIQYYNGEERAKGNILERFSAQQFPDLHSELNLSSLELGDSALYFCASSPHGTTYEQYFGPGTRLTVT.

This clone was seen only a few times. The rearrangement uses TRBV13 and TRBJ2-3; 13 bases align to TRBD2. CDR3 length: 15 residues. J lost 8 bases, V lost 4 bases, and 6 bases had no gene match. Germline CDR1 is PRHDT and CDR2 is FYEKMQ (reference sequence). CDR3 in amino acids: CASSWWTSGSGTQYF. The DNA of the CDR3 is TGTGCCAGCAGCTGGTGGACTAGCGGGAGCGGTACGCAGTATTTT.

CDR3 DNA sequence: TGCGCCAGCAGCCAAGGACTAGGGATTACCGGGGAGCTGTTTTTT. Translating it yields CASSQGLGITGELFF. The chain is built from TRBV4-3 and TRBJ2-2, with D possibly TRBD2 on 6 matching bases. The CDR3 extends over 15 amino acids. Trimming stripped 1 base from V and 5 bases from J, with 11 bases between. Germline V gene lookup returns CDR1 LGHNA and CDR2 YSLEER.

In nucleotides, the CDR3 is TGTGCCAGCAGTTTAAGTCGGTCCTACGAGCAGTACTTC. Its translation is CASSLSRSYEQYF. V is TRBV27 and J is TRBJ2-7; D remains ambiguous. This CDR3 has 13 residues. Germline CDR1 and CDR2: MNHEY and SMNVEV (reference sequence). V lost 2 bases and J 1 base, leaving 6 bases between the germline ends.

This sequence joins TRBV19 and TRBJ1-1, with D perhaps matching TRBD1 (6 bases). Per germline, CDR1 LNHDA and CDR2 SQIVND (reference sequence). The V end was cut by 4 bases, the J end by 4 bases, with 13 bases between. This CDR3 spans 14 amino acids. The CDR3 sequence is CASSTQGTATEAFF. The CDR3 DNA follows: TGTGCCAGTAGTACCCAGGGGACGGCCACTGAAGCTTTCTTT.

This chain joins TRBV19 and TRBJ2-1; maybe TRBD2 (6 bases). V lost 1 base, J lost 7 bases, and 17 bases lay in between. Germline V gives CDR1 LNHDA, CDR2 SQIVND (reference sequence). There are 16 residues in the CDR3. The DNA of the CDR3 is TGTGCCAGTAGTATAGGGGCCCGGGAGTTGGGTAATGAGCAGTTCTTC. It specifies CASSIGARELGNEQFF.

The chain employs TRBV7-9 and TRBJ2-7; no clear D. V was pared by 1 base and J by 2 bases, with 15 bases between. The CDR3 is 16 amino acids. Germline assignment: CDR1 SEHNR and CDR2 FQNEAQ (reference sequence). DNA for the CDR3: TGTGCCAGCAGCTTAGGAGGAACATTAGTAGCCTACGAGCAGTACTTC. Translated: CASSLGGTLVAYEQYF.

CDR3 nucleotide sequence: TGCGCCAGCAGCCAGCGGGACAGGGAGGCGTGGGCTGGGGAGCAGTACTTC. This gives the protein CASSQRDREAWAGEQYF. The chain recombines TRBV4-1 with TRBJ2-7; 9 bases are a match to TRBD1. The CDR3 consists of 17 residues. After removal of 3 bases from V and 7 bases from J, the junction contained 16 bases not matched to a gene. Germline V lookup: CDR1 MGHRA, CDR2 YSYEKL.

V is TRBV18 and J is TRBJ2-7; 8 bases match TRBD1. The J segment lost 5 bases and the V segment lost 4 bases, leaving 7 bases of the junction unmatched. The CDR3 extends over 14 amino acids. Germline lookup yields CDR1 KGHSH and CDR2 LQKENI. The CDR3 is CASSLLDRDHEQYF. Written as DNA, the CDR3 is TGTGCCAGCTCACTATTGGACAGGGACCACGAGCAGTACTTC.

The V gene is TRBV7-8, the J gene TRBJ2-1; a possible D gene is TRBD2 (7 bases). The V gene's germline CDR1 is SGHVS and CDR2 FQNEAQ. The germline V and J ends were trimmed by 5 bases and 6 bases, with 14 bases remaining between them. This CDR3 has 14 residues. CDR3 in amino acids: CASSPGEGTNEQFF. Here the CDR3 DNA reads TGTGCCAGCAGCCCAGGGGAGGGAACCAATGAGCAGTTCTTC.

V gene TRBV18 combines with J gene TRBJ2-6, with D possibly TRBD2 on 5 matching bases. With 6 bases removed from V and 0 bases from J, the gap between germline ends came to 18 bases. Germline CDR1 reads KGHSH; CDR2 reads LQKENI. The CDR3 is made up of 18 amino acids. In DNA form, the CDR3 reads TGTGCCAGCTCCCTTACGCTGACTATCTTCTCTGGGGCCAACGTCCTGACTTTC. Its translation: CASSLTLTIFSGANVLTF.

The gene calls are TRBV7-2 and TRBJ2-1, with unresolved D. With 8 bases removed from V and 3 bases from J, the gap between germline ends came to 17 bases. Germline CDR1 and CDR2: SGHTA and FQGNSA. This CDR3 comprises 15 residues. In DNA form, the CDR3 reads TGTGCCAGCCGCCCAGGCCTCGCCCGCTACAATGAGCAGTTCTTC. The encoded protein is CASRPGLARYNEQFF. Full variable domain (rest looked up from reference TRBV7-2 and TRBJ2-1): GAGVSQSPSNKVTEKGKDVELRCDPISGHTALYWYRQSLGQGLEFLIYFQGNSAPDKSGLPSDRFSAERTGGSVSTLTIQRTQQEDSAVYLCASRPGLARYNEQFFGPGTRLTVL.

Here the CDR3 reads CASSLARGQGEKLFF. CDR3 bases: TGCGCCAGCAGCTTGGCACGGGGACAGGGGGAAAAACTGTTTTTT. The gene calls are TRBV5-1 and TRBJ1-4; TRBD1 aligns across 10 bases. V shed 0 bases, J shed 8 bases, and the junction held 4 bases outside the gene matches. The CDR3 extends over 15 amino acids. Germline V CDR1 and CDR2: SGHRS, YFSETQ.

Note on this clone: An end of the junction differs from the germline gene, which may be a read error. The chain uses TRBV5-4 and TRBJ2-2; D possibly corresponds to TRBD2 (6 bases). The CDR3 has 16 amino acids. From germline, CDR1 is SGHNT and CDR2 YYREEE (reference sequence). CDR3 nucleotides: TGTGCCAGCGGCTTGGAGGGTAGCGTCGCCACCGGGGAGCTGTTTTTT. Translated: CASGLEGSVATGELFF.

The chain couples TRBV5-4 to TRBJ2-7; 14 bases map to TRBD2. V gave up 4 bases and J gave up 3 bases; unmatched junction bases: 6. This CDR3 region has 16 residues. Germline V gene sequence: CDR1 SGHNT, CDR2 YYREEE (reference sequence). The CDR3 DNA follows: TGTGCCAGCAGCCCGACTAGCGGGGGGGTCTACTACGAGCAGTACTTC. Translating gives CASSPTSGGVYYEQYF.

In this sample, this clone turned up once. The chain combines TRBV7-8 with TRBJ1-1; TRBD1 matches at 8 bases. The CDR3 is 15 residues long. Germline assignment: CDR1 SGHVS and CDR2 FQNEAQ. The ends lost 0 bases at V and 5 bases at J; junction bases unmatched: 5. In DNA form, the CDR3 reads TGTGCCAGCAGCTTAGCTGACAGGGGTAAGACTGAAGCTTTCTTT. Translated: CASSLADRGKTEAFF. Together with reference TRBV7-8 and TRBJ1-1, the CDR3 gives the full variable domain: GAGVSQSPRYKVAKRGQDVALRCDPISGHVSLFWYQQALGQGPEFLTYFQNEAQLDKSGLPSDRFFAERPEGSVSTLKIQRTQQEDSAVYLCASSLADRGKTEAFFGQGTRLTVV.

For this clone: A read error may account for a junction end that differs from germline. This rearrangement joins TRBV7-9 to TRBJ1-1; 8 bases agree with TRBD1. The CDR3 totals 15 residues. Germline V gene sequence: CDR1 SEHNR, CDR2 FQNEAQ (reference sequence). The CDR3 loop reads CSSSPHDRGLTEAFF. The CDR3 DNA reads TGTTCCAGCAGCCCCCACGACAGGGGCCTCACTGAAGCTTTCTTT.

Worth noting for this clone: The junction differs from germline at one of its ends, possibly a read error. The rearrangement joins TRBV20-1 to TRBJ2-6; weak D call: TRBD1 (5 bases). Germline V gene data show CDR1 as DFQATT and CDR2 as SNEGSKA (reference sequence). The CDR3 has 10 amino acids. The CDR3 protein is CSVGANGLTF. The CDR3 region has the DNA TGCAGTGTAGGGGCCAACGGCCTGACTTTC.

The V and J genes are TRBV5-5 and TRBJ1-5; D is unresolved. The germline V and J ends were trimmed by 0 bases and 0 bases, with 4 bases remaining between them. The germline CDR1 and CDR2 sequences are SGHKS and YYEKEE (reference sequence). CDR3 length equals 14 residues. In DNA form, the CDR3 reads TGTGCCAGCAGCTTGGTAGATAGCAATCAGCCCCAGCATTTT. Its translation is CASSLVDSNQPQHF.

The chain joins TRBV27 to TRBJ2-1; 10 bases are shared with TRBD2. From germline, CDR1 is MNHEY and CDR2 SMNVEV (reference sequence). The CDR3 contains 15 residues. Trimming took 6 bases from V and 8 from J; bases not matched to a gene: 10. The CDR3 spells CASRLLLAGVYEQFF. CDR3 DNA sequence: TGTGCCAGCAGACTGCTTCTAGCGGGAGTCTATGAGCAGTTCTTC.